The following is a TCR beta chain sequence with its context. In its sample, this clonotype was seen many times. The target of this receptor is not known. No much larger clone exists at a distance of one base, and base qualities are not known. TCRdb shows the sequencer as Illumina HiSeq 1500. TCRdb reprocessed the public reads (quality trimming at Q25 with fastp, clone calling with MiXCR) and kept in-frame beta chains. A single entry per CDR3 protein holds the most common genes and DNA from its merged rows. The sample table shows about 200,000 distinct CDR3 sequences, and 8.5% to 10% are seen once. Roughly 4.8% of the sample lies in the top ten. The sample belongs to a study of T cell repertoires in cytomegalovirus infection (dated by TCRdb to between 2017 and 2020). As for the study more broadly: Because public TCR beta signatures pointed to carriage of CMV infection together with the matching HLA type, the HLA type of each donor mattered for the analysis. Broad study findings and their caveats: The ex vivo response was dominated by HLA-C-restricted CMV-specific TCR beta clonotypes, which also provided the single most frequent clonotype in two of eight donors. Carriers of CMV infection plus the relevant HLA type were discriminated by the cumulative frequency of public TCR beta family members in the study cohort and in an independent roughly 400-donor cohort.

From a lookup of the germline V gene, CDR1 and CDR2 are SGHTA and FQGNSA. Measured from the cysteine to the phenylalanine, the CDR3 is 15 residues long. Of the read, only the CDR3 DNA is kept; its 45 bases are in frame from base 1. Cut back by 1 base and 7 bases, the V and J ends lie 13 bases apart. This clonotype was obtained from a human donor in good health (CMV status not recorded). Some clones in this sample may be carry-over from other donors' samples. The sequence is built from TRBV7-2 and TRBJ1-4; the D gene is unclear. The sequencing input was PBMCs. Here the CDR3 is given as CASSLDRFGFEKLFF. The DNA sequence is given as TGTGCCAGCAGCTTAGATAGGTTTGGGTTTGAAAAACTGTTTTTT.